The 30 T cell receptor beta chains below were found in one sample sequenced in a study of cytomegalovirus exposure and HLA in healthy donors. Clones were sequenced by immunoSEQ multiplex PCR, and TCRdb holds only the in-frame ones, with some missing. This table holds approximately 170,000 clones, 85% found once. The source material was PBMCs. The receptors here all came from a man younger than 45 in good health and CMV-seropositive.

The J gene is TRBJ2-2, the V gene TRBV7-6; perhaps TRBD2 as D (5 bases). Trimming took 1 base from V and 5 from J, leaving 17 bases between them. Germline-derived CDR1 and CDR2 are SGHVS and FNYEAQ. The CDR3 loop spans 17 amino acids. In DNA form, the CDR3 reads TGTGCCAGCAGCTTAGTGGCGGCCGGCGGGCGAACCGGGGAGCTGTTTTTT. Translation: CASSLVAAGGRTGELFF.

J is TRBJ1-6 and V is TRBV6-6; weak D call: TRBD1 (6 bases). Trimming removed 7 bases at V and 3 bases at J, with 16 bases between. Per germline, CDR1 MNHNY and CDR2 SVGAGI (reference sequence). The CDR3 length is 16 residues. CDR3 region: CASTPIGGDYNSPLHF. The CDR3 DNA sequence: TGTGCCAGCACCCCCATAGGGGGAGACTATAATTCACCCCTCCACTTT.

The chain has TRBV29-1 and TRBJ1-1; tentative D call: TRBD1 (5 bases). V gave up 7 bases and J gave up 1 base, with 16 bases separating them. Germline values: CDR1 SQVTM, CDR2 ANQGSEA. CDR3 length equals 14 residues. The DNA for the CDR3 is TGCAGCGCCCTTCCGTCGCAGGGGAACACTGAAGCTTTCTTT. This sequence encodes CSALPSQGNTEAFF.

J is TRBJ2-7 and V is TRBV9; TRBD2 aligns across 7 bases. Germline CDR1 reads SGDLS; CDR2 reads YYNGEE. V shed 0 bases, J shed 5 bases, and the junction held 8 bases outside the gene matches. The CDR3 length is 15 residues. Here the CDR3 DNA reads TGTGCCAGCAGCGTAGCTGGTGGGGGGGAAAACGAGCAGTACTTC. This gives the protein CASSVAGGGENEQYF.

The CDR3 sequence is CASSPPRGQETQYF. The CDR3 DNA reads as TGTGCCAGCAGCCCCCCCAGAGGGCAAGAGACCCAGTACTTC. The V and J genes are TRBV5-6 and TRBJ2-5; tentatively, D is TRBD2 (5 bases). This CDR3 is built from 14 residues. V was trimmed by 4 bases and J by 2 bases, leaving 12 bases between them. Per germline, CDR1 SGHDT and CDR2 YYEEEE.

CDR3 sequence reads: CASSASGLAVFSYEQYF. The CDR3, as DNA: TGTGCCAGCAGCGCCTCAGGACTAGCGGTGTTCTCCTACGAGCAGTACTTC. This chain uses TRBV7-2 with TRBJ2-7, with TRBD2 matching 10 bases. V gave up 5 bases and J gave up 0 bases; unmatched junction bases: 10. Germline lookup yields CDR1 SGHTA and CDR2 FQGNSA. This CDR3 comprises 17 residues.

In DNA, the CDR3 is TGCGCCAGCAGCCAAACAGGGGGGGGGAACACTGAAGCTTTCTTT. Its translation is CASSQTGGGNTEAFF. The rearrangement links TRBV5-1 to TRBJ1-1; 8 bases line up with TRBD1. With V trimmed by 4 bases and J by 1 base, 6 bases remained unmatched. The CDR3 has 15 amino acids. CDR1 SGHRS and CDR2 YFSETQ come from the germline V gene.

The chain carries TRBV7-2 and TRBJ2-3; D is undetermined. CDR1 is SGHTA and CDR2 is FQGNSA in the germline V gene. CDR3 size: 14 residues. V lost 5 bases and J lost 5, with 14 bases in between. CDR3 sequence: CASSTQLRGDTQYF. Written as DNA, the CDR3 is TGTGCCAGCAGCACCCAACTCCGCGGAGATACGCAGTATTTT.

The chain employs TRBV18 and TRBJ1-4; tentatively, D is TRBD1 (6 bases). V was shortened by 1 base and J by 7 bases, with 13 bases between the two germline ends. The CDR3 is 15 residues long. CDR1 and CDR2 (germline): KGHSH, LQKENI. Here the CDR3 reads CASSPLQGRTEKLFF. The CDR3 region has the DNA TGTGCCAGCTCACCACTACAGGGTAGGACTGAAAAACTGTTTTTT.

This clone is a singleton in its sample. V and J are TRBV10-3 and TRBJ2-1; 7 nucleotides align to TRBD2. Germline trimming cut 6 bases from V and 3 bases from J; bases unmatched to any gene: 5. CDR3 length: 14 amino acids. Germline loops: CDR1 ENHRY, CDR2 SYGVKD. This chain's CDR3 is CAIRAGESYNEQFF. The CDR3 DNA reads as TGTGCCATCAGGGCGGGGGAGAGCTACAATGAGCAGTTCTTC.

V usage is TRBV19 and J usage is TRBJ1-5; D might be TRBD1 (6 bases). This CDR3 has 15 residues. Germline CDR1 LNHDA, CDR2 SQIVND (reference sequence). The V gene lost 3 bases and the J gene lost 1 base, with 10 bases spanning the gap. The CDR3 nucleotides are TGTGCCAGTAGTATGGGGCAGGGGAGCAATCAGCCCCAGCATTTT. Its protein product is CASSMGQGSNQPQHF.

J is TRBJ2-5 and V is TRBV27; D not certain. Germline loops: CDR1 MNHEY, CDR2 SMNVEV (reference sequence). Trimming removed 5 bases from V and 2 bases from J, with 12 bases in between. This CDR3 has 14 amino acids. The CDR3: CASSAEHPQETQYF. The CDR3 nucleotides read TGTGCCAGCAGTGCGGAACACCCGCAAGAGACCCAGTACTTC.

This clone was seen a single time. The chain has TRBV5-8 and TRBJ2-7, with 9 bases lining up with TRBD1. J gave up 3 bases and V 5 bases, and 6 bases lay outside the gene matches. The germline V gene has CDR1 SGHTS and CDR2 YDEGEE. CDR3 length: 14 amino acids. The chain's CDR3 is CASRRRQGVYEQYF. The CDR3 region has the DNA TGTGCCAGCAGGAGGCGACAGGGGGTCTACGAGCAGTACTTC.

The V gene is TRBV4-3, the J gene TRBJ1-6; tentatively, D is TRBD1 (6 bases). The germline V and J ends were trimmed by 0 bases and 8 bases, with 14 bases remaining between them. CDR1 is LGHNA, CDR2 YSLEER, per germline. The CDR3 is 16 amino acids. CDR3 residues: CASSQDPGARDSPLHF. CDR3 coding DNA: TGCGCCAGCAGCCAAGATCCAGGGGCTAGGGATTCACCCCTCCACTTT.

The genes are TRBV7-6 and TRBJ2-3, with a possible D match to TRBD1 (7 bases). CDR1 and CDR2 (germline): SGHVS, FNYEAQ. The CDR3 is 18 residues long. Trimming left V 3 bases short and J 4 bases short, with 23 bases between. The CDR3 loop is CASSLYPGGPLLSDTQYF. CDR3 nucleotides: TGTGCCAGCAGCTTGTATCCAGGGGGGCCCTTACTTTCAGATACGCAGTATTTT.

This clone was seen just once. This chain joins TRBV6-6 and TRBJ2-7; D might be TRBD2 (5 bases). V lost 7 bases and J 0 bases, leaving 7 bases between the germline ends. Germline values: CDR1 MNHNY, CDR2 SVGAGI (reference sequence). CDR3 length equals 12 residues. The CDR3 protein is CASTEGSYEQYF. The CDR3 DNA is TGTGCCAGCACCGAGGGCTCCTACGAGCAGTACTTC.

The genes are TRBV19 and TRBJ1-2; maybe TRBD1 (6 bases). This CDR3 has 15 amino acids. Germline V gene sequence: CDR1 LNHDA, CDR2 SQIVND (reference sequence). Trimming removed 2 bases from V and 7 bases from J, with 17 bases in between. The CDR3, as DNA: TGTGCCAGTAGTATAAACAGGGCGGTAAGAGGTGGCTACACCTTC. This sequence encodes CASSINRAVRGGYTF. The full variable domain, with the rest looked up from reference TRBV19 and TRBJ1-2, is DGGITQSPKYLFRKEGQNVTLSCEQNLNHDAMYWYRQDPGQGLRLIYYSQIVNDFQKGDIAEGYSVSREKKESFPLTVTSAQKNPTAFYLCASSINRAVRGGYTFGSGTRLTVV.

On this clone: Its ends do not fully match the called genes, so a read error is possible. The V gene is TRBV4-3, the J gene TRBJ2-5; 9 nucleotides agree with TRBD1. The CDR3 has 16 amino acids. Germline V gene lookup returns CDR1 LGHNA and CDR2 YSLEER. The CDR3 loop reads CASSVGQGIGKEAQYF. As DNA, the CDR3 is TGCGCCAGCAGCGTTGGACAGGGGATAGGAAAAGAGGCCCAGTACTTC.

This chain links TRBV30 with TRBJ1-2; 12 bases line up with TRBD1. Germline values: CDR1 GTSNPN, CDR2 SVGIG (reference sequence). V was pared by 7 bases and J by 7 bases, with 13 bases of the junction left unmatched. The CDR3 contains 15 residues. CDR3 protein: CASLTLGTGGPGYTF. The CDR3 DNA reads TGTGCCTCCCTGACCCTAGGGACAGGGGGCCCTGGCTACACCTTC.

The chain is built from TRBV25-1 and TRBJ1-5; 8 bases fit TRBD1. Germline V gene lookup returns CDR1 MGHDK and CDR2 SYGVNS. V trimming: 4 bases; J trimming: 5 bases; junction bases outside the gene matches: 4. This CDR3 is 14 amino acids long. CDR3 DNA: TGTGCCAGCAGTGCAACAGGGGGGGATCAGCCCCAGCATTTT. This gives the protein CASSATGGDQPQHF.

The count of this clone is one. The genes are TRBV5-1 and TRBJ1-2; the match to TRBD1 covers 9 bases. Germline loops: CDR1 SGHRS, CDR2 YFSETQ. V lost 3 bases to trimming and J lost 8 bases; unmatched junction nucleotides: 5. This CDR3 is built from 13 residues. CDR3 nucleotide sequence: TGCGCCAGCAGCTCTACAGGGGGCGGCGGCTACACCTTC. It translates to CASSSTGGGGYTF.

This clone came up a few times. This rearrangement joins TRBV5-4 to TRBJ2-5, with D perhaps TRBD1 (5 bases). V was cut by 2 bases and J by 3 bases, with 8 bases left in between. The CDR3 is 13 amino acids. CDR1 and CDR2 from the germline V gene are SGHNT and YYREEE (reference sequence). The CDR3 nucleotides read TGTGCCAGCAGCTTTGTCAGGGAAGAGACCCAGTACTTC. Translated: CASSFVREETQYF.

This chain links TRBV6-5 with TRBJ1-1; TRBD1 agrees at 9 bases. CDR1 MNHEY and CDR2 SVGAGI come from the germline V gene. This CDR3 spans 15 amino acids. V dropped 5 bases and J dropped 1; count of bases not matched to a gene: 5. CDR3 in DNA: TGTGCCAGCAGTGCCCCGGGACAGGGGAACACTGAAGCTTTCTTT. Translating gives CASSAPGQGNTEAFF.

As to this clone: An end of the junction does not agree with germline; a read error may underlie this. V is TRBV7-7 and J is TRBJ1-4, with a weak D call TRBD1 (6 bases). Germline V CDR1 and CDR2: SSHAT, FNYEAQ (reference sequence). The CDR3 sequence is 15 residues long. CDR3 DNA sequence: TGTGCTAGCAACCACAGGGTAATAGCTAATGAAAAACTGTTTTTT. It yields the protein CASNHRVIANEKLFF.

This clone has just one count. The chain uses TRBV5-1 and TRBJ2-7, with TRBD2 matching 15 bases. Germline-derived CDR1 and CDR2 are SGHRS and YFSETQ. The CDR3 covers 16 residues. V lost 4 bases and J lost 3; bases outside the gene matches: 5. The CDR3, as DNA: TGCGCCAGCAGCGAGGGACTAGCGGGGGGCTTCTACGAGCAGTACTTC. Translation gives CASSEGLAGGFYEQYF. Full variable domain (remainder filled in from reference TRBV5-1 and TRBJ2-7): KAGVTQTPRYLIKTRGQQVTLSCSPISGHRSVSWYQQTPGQGLQFLFEYFSETQRNKGNFPGRFSGRQFSNSRSEMNVSTLELGDSALYLCASSEGLAGGFYEQYFGPGTRLTVT.

This clone was seen a single time. For the CDR3, the DNA is TGTGCCAGCAGCCCTGGGGGACAGAAAGAGACCCAGTACTTC. Residues: CASSPGGQKETQYF. The chain employs TRBV9 and TRBJ2-5; 7 bases align to TRBD1. CDR1 and CDR2 (germline): SGDLS, YYNGEE. The CDR3 is 14 amino acids. Trimming removed 4 bases from V and 3 bases from J; junction bases left unmatched: 6.

This sequence joins TRBV7-2 and TRBJ2-1; TRBD2 aligns across 7 bases. V dropped 5 bases and J dropped 7; count of bases not matched to a gene: 14. This CDR3 is 16 amino acids long. Per the germline V gene, CDR1 is SGHTA and CDR2 is FQGNSA. The chain's CDR3 is CASSGGVGRGKNEQFF. Written as DNA, the CDR3 is TGTGCCAGCAGCGGAGGGGTGGGGCGGGGGAAGAATGAGCAGTTCTTC.

The chain employs TRBV18 and TRBJ1-2, with a possible D match to TRBD1 (5 bases). The CDR3 length is 12 residues. Germline CDR1 and CDR2: KGHSH and LQKENI. V was shortened by 4 bases and J by 7 bases, with 10 bases between the two germline ends. CDR3 nucleotide sequence: TGTGCCAGCTCACTAGACAGTCCTGGCTACACCTTC. Translating it yields CASSLDSPGYTF.

The rearrangement links TRBV5-1 to TRBJ1-4; 10 nucleotides align to TRBD1. With V trimmed by 4 bases and J by 5 bases, 5 bases remained unmatched. The V gene's germline CDR1 is SGHRS and CDR2 YFSETQ. The CDR3 has 15 amino acids. CDR3 loop: CASSTGQGGNEKLFF. CDR3 coding DNA: TGCGCCAGCAGCACCGGACAGGGGGGAAATGAAAAACTGTTTTTT. Together with reference TRBV5-1 and TRBJ1-4, the CDR3 gives the full variable domain: KAGVTQTPRYLIKTRGQQVTLSCSPISGHRSVSWYQQTPGQGLQFLFEYFSETQRNKGNFPGRFSGRQFSNSRSEMNVSTLELGDSALYLCASSTGQGGNEKLFFGSGTQLSVL.

V usage is TRBV9 and J usage is TRBJ2-3; 9 bases are shared with TRBD2. The CDR3 is 15 residues long. Germline values: CDR1 SGDLS, CDR2 YYNGEE. V lost 1 base, J lost 2 bases, and 2 bases stayed unmatched. The CDR3 region is CASSVLAGATDTQYF. CDR3 nucleotide sequence: TGTGCCAGCAGCGTATTAGCGGGGGCCACAGATACGCAGTATTTT.